This T cell receptor beta chain was profiled in a study of blood T cell repertoires in COVID-19. Trimming removed 4 bases at V and 0 bases at J, with 19 bases between. Germline CDR1 reads SGHTS; CDR2 reads YDEGEE. CDR3 length equals 17 residues. Under the authors' procedure: Nucleated cell counts were estimated from reference gene primer amplification. Produced via immunoSEQ multiplex PCR; TCRdb's table is partial and in-frame only. Clone size and the V and J calls come from that table; the DNA yielded D and trimming. The sample consists of some 220,000 clones, around 80% of them appearing once. This clone was counted a single time.

The J gene is TRBJ1-1, the V gene TRBV5-8; tentatively, D is TRBD1 (5 bases). The TCR originated in a human donor in a cohort sampled during active COVID-19. Sequenced: peripheral blood. The CDR3 is CASSRFGGKGMNTEAFF. The CDR3 DNA reads as TGTGCCAGCAGCCGCTTCGGGGGGAAGGGAATGAACACTGAAGCTTTCTTT.